Each of the 19 T cell receptor beta chains below was sequenced from the same sample in a study of Ad26.COV2.S vaccination and SARS-CoV-2 variants. Here immunoSEQ multiplex PCR was the method, and the copy in TCRdb shows in-frame clones only, minus some. The sample lists about 400,000 clones; approximately 86% were seen once. Sample treatment: about 20 received Ad26.COV2.S at low or high dose, single or two shots; roughly 5 received placebo; per-sample allocation not given. At day 63 after the first vaccine or placebo injection, samples were drawn. This specimen was peripheral blood, taken in a trial of Ad26.COV2.S vaccine versus placebo. These receptors all come from a person aged 18 to 59 who received the Ad26.COV2.S COVID-19 vaccine or a placebo.

The rearrangement joins TRBV7-9 to TRBJ1-1, with 7 bases that match TRBD1. Germline CDR1 and CDR2: SEHNR and FQNEAQ (reference sequence). The CDR3 contains 12 residues. Trimming at V came to 1 base and at J to 11 bases, leaving 4 bases not matched to a gene. CDR3 sequence reads: CASSLGSRGAFF. The CDR3 region has the DNA TGTGCCAGCAGCTTAGGTAGCAGGGGGGCTTTCTTT.

The chain combines TRBV7-8 with TRBJ2-7; the match to TRBD2 covers 7 bases. The germline gives CDR1 SGHVS, CDR2 FQNEAQ. V lost 5 bases to trimming and J lost 7 bases; unmatched junction nucleotides: 11. This CDR3 is 14 amino acids long. The CDR3 nucleotides read TGTGCCAGCAGCAACGGGGGGACCACGCGGGAGCAGTACTTC. It yields the protein CASSNGGTTREQYF.

V usage is TRBV27 and J usage is TRBJ2-1; TRBD1 is a possible D gene (6 bases). V lost 6 bases and J lost 6, with 18 bases in between. Germline lookup yields CDR1 MNHEY and CDR2 SMNVEV (reference sequence). The CDR3 has 15 amino acids. CDR3 loop: CASSGLGGRTNEQFF. The CDR3 DNA is TGTGCCAGCAGCGGGTTAGGGGGTCGAACCAATGAGCAGTTCTTC.

The chain couples TRBV6-2 or TRBV6-3 to TRBJ1-2; D uncertain. V lost 0 bases and J lost 0, with 17 bases in between. This CDR3 has 18 amino acids. CDR1 and CDR2 from the germline V gene are MNHEY and SVGEGT. DNA for the CDR3: TGTGCCAGCAGTTACTCCATTATCGACTCCGCGACTAACTATGGCTACACCTTC. Translation gives CASSYSIIDSATNYGYTF.

The chain carries TRBV11-2 and TRBJ1-1, with D maybe TRBD1 (5 bases). This CDR3 has 14 residues. The V and J ends lost 0 bases and 7 bases respectively, with 12 bases between them. Germline CDR1 SGHAT, CDR2 FQNNGV. CDR3 sequence reads: CASSLDRVEGEAFF. The CDR3 nucleotides read TGTGCCAGCAGCTTAGACAGGGTGGAGGGTGAAGCTTTCTTT.

A few counts support this clone. The chain joins TRBV7-2 to TRBJ2-4, with 7 bases identical to TRBD2. The junction had 17 bases not matched to a gene; V was cut back by 5 bases and J by 7 bases. This CDR3 comprises 17 residues. Germline loops: CDR1 SGHTA, CDR2 FQGNSA. CDR3 residues: CASSALGGTAGGNIQYF. CDR3 bases: TGTGCCAGCAGCGCTCTGGGGGGGACGGCCGGAGGGAACATTCAGTACTTC.

This clone was counted a single time. The chain is built from TRBV15 and TRBJ2-2; 9 nucleotides agree with TRBD2. The J segment lost 5 bases and the V segment lost 6 bases, leaving 1 base of the junction unmatched. From germline, CDR1 is LNHNV and CDR2 YYDKDF (reference sequence). This CDR3 spans 13 amino acids. This CDR3 is CATRRGGTGELFF. In DNA, the CDR3 is TGTGCCACCAGGCGGGGGGGTACCGGGGAGCTGTTTTTT.

There are a few counts of this clone. The rearrangement links TRBV10-2 to TRBJ2-7, with 7 bases identical to TRBD2. V was clipped by 8 bases and J by 7 bases; unmatched bases: 11. CDR1 is WSHSY and CDR2 is SAAADI in the germline V gene. This CDR3 has 13 residues. CDR3 sequence reads: CASRRDYPGEQYF. The CDR3 DNA reads TGCGCCAGCCGTCGGGACTACCCTGGGGAGCAGTACTTC.

The chain couples TRBV6-6 to TRBJ1-1; D remains unclear. This CDR3 comprises 13 residues. Germline V gives CDR1 MNHNY, CDR2 SVGAGI (reference sequence). Between the trimmed V and J ends, which lost 6 bases and 8 bases, there was a span of 16 bases. The CDR3 bases are TGTGCCAGCAGAGCCGGGCCGGTCTTCGAAGCTTTCTTT. The encoded protein is CASRAGPVFEAFF.

This sequence joins TRBV30 and TRBJ1-6; unclear D gene. The CDR3 is 13 amino acids. The V gene's germline CDR1 is GTSNPN and CDR2 SVGIG (reference sequence). With 5 bases removed from V and 6 bases from J, the gap between germline ends came to 11 bases. As DNA, the CDR3 is TGTGCCTGGGGTAGAACAGTTAATTCACCCCTCCACTTT. Its protein is CAWGRTVNSPLHF.

For the CDR3, the DNA is TGTGCCAGCAGCGCTCAGGGATGGAGCACTGAAGCTTTCTTT. Translation gives CASSAQGWSTEAFF. V usage is TRBV6-4 and J usage is TRBJ1-1, with D possibly matching TRBD1 (5 bases). V was clipped by 6 bases and J by 4 bases, with 15 bases between them. Germline CDR1 and CDR2: MRHNA and SNTAGT. The CDR3 is 14 residues long.

This chain links TRBV12-3 or TRBV12-4 with TRBJ2-2; tentatively, D is TRBD2 (5 bases). V was cut by 3 bases and J by 3 bases, with 5 bases left in between. The CDR3 loop spans 13 amino acids. CDR3: CASSFGDTGELFF. Written as DNA, the CDR3 is TGTGCCAGCAGTTTCGGGGACACCGGGGAGCTGTTTTTT.

The rearrangement joins TRBV6-6 to TRBJ2-7; 8 bases map to TRBD2. Germline lookup yields CDR1 MNHNY and CDR2 SVGAGI (reference sequence). J lost 3 bases, V lost 5 bases, and 9 bases had no gene match. The CDR3 runs 15 residues. CDR3 protein: CASSRGTRASYEQYF. In DNA form, the CDR3 reads TGTGCCAGCAGTAGGGGGACTAGGGCTAGCTACGAGCAGTACTTC.

This chain links TRBV5-1 with TRBJ2-7; 8 nucleotides align to TRBD1. This CDR3 is built from 15 residues. The ends lost 1 base at V and 6 bases at J; junction bases unmatched: 9. CDR1 and CDR2 from the germline V gene are SGHRS and YFSETQ. The CDR3 DNA is TGCGCCAGCAGCTTGTCCGGACAGGGTCTCGCCGAGCAGTACTTC. It translates to CASSLSGQGLAEQYF.

V gene TRBV5-1 combines with J gene TRBJ2-2, with TRBD1 identical over 9 bases. CDR3 size: 18 residues. CDR1 and CDR2 from the germline V gene are SGHRS and YFSETQ. Unmatched junction bases numbered 14, after V lost 0 bases and J lost 8 bases. The CDR3 DNA reads as TGCGCCAGCAGCTTGGAATCGGGACAGGGTTACGACTTGGGGGAGCTGTTTTTT. As protein: CASSLESGQGYDLGELFF.

V gene TRBV27 combines with J gene TRBJ2-2; D is perhaps TRBD1 (6 bases). V gave up 0 bases and J gave up 7 bases, with 15 bases separating them. The CDR3 is 16 amino acids. Germline-derived CDR1 and CDR2 are MNHEY and SMNVEV (reference sequence). The CDR3 sequence is CASSLSLDSFIGELFF. The CDR3 DNA sequence: TGTGCCAGCAGTTTATCCCTGGACAGTTTCATCGGGGAGCTGTTTTTT.

The DNA for the CDR3 is TGCGCCAGCAGCCCCCGAGGACAGGACAGCTTTACAACTAATGAAAAACTGTTTTTT. Protein sequence: CASSPRGQDSFTTNEKLFF. The gene calls are TRBV5-1 and TRBJ1-4; 7 positions agree with TRBD1. The V gene's germline CDR1 is SGHRS and CDR2 YFSETQ. The CDR3 totals 19 residues. V lost 4 bases and J lost 0; bases outside the gene matches: 15.

The rearrangement links TRBV11-3 to TRBJ1-1; maybe TRBD1 (5 bases). Germline CDR1 is SGHNT and CDR2 is YENEEA. The CDR3 consists of 13 residues. V gave up 3 bases and J gave up 4 bases, with 9 bases separating them. The DNA for the CDR3 is TGTGCCAGCAGCTTCAGGGTCGGCACTGAAGCTTTCTTT. It codes for CASSFRVGTEAFF.

This rearrangement joins TRBV5-1 to TRBJ1-1; D is undetermined. Trimming took 0 bases from V and 4 from J, leaving 16 bases between them. This CDR3 is built from 16 residues. The germline V gene encodes CDR1 SGHRS and CDR2 YFSETQ. CDR3 sequence reads: CASSLAPPGVGTEAFF. Written as DNA, the CDR3 is TGCGCCAGCAGCTTGGCCCCCCCCGGGGTTGGCACTGAAGCTTTCTTT.